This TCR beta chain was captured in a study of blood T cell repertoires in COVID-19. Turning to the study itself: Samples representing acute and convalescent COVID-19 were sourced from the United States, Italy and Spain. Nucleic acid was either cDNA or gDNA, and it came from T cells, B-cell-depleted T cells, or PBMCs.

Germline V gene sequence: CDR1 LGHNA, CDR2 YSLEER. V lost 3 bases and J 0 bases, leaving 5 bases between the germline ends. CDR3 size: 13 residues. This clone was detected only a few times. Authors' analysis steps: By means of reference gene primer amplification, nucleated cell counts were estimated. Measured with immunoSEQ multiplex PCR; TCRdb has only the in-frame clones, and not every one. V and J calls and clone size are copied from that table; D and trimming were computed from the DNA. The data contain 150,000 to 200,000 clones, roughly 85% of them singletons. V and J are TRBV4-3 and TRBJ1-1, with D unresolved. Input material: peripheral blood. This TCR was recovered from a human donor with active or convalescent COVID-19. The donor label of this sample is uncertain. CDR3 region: CASSHNLNTEAFF. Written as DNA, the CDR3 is TGCGCCAGCAGCCATAATCTGAACACTGAAGCTTTCTTT.